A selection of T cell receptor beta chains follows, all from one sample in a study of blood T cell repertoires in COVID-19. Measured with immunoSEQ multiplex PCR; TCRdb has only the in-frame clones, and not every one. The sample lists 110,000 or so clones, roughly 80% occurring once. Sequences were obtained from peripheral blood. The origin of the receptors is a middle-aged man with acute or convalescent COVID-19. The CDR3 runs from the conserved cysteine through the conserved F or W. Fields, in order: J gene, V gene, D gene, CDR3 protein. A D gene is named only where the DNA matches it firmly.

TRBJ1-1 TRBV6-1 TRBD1 CASSEDGRGSTEAFF
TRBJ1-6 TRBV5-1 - CASSLLSDSLENSPLHF
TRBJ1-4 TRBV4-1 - CASSQARGEVLGEKLFF
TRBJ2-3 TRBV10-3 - CAILDGGNTDTQYF
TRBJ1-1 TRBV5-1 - CASSPVEGGGTEAFF
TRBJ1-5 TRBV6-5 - CASSRQPYSNQPQHF
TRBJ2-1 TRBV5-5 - CASSLPIRVHNEQFF
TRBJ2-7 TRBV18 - CASSPELGRSYEQYF
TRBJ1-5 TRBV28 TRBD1 CASSSGGGGGQPQHF
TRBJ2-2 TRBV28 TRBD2 CASSISGRNTGELFF
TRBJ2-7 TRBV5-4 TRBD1 CASSRQGPSSYEQYF
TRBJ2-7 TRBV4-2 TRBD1 CASSQDMGQETYEQYF
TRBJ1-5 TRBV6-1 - CASSEGAKPQHF
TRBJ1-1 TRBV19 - CASSTLGGDTEAFF
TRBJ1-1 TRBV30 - CAWSSLGARDTEAFF
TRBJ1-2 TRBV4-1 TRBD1 CASSYSQGAYGYTF
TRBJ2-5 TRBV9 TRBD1 CASSVTGQISETQYF
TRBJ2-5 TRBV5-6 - CASSLVSGDAIETQYF
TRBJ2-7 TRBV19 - CASSFGSYEQYF
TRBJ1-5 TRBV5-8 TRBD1 CASSFNRGLNQPQHF
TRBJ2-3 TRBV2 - CASSADGDNTQYF
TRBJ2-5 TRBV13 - CASSLGQALETQYF
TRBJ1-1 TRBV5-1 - CASSSENPEAFF
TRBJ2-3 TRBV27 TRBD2 CASSPSRLAGDRDTQYF
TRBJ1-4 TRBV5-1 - CASSLVLNEKLFF
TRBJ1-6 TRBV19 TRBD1 CASRGTGANSPLHF
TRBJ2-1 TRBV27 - CASRTPGGVDNEQFF
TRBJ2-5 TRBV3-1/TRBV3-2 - CASSFARGETQYF
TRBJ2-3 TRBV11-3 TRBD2 CASSFTLAGGADTQYF
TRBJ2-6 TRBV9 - CASSRGHSSGANVLTF
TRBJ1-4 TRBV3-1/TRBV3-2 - CASSQEGAYQLFF
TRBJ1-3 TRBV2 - CASRRTVGSGNTIYF
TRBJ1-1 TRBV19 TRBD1 CASSQGVAEAFF
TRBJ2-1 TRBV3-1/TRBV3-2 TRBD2 CASSPKLAGGTREQFF
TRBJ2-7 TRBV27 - CASSSPGQASYEQYF
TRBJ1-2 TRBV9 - CASSPAEVGGYTF
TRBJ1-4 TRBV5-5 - CASSLQGTNEKLFF
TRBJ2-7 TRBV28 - CASSRPGSLAYEQYF
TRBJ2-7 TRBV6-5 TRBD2 CASRIASGRGEQYF
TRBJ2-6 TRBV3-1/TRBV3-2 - CASSQGGAAGANVLTF
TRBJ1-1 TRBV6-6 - CASIYRDTEAFF
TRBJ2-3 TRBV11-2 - CASSPERWGQADTQYF
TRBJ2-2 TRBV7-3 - CASSPGLPNTGELFF
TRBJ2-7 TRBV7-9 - CASTSRGQGNEQYF
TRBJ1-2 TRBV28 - CASSPQWGGDNGYTF
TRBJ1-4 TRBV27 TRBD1 CASTKTGGLEKLFF
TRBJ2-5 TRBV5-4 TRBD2 CASSPGLAGGPTGETQYF
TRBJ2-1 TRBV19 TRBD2 CASSMDGTSGSSYNEQFF
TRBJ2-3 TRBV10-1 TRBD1 CASSDGTGVGTDTQYF
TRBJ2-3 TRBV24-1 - CATSDWDKDTDTQYF
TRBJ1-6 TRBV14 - CASSQDARVSQTLHF
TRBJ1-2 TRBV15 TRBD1 CATSRDLVDRSYGYTF
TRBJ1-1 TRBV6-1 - CASSENRNTEAFF
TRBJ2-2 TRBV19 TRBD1 CASTEQGAIGELFF
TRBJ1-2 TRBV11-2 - CASSQDSLYGYTF
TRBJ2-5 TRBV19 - CASSSLGLTGPPQETQYF
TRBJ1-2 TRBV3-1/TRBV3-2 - CASSPGHPYGYTF
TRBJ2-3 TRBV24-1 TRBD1 CATSDPRDRASDTQYF
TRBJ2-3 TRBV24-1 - CATSEKNPSAEVSDTQYF
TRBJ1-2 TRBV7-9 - CASSPETLYGYTF